This TCR beta chain stems from a study of T cell responses to AZD1222 COVID-19 vaccine. Study results and caveats: Every sample of the repertoires postdated the peak T cell response. Among the donors, most were white British and more were female, and clonal diversity was possibly underestimated. When two AZD1222 doses had been given, Spike-specific TCR breadth and depth rose.

Concerning this clone: Its matching antigen is unknown.

Generated by immunoSEQ multiplex PCR, the TCRdb table keeps only in-frame clones and is missing some. The sample lists about 110,000 clones, about nine tenths occurring once. Sample: peripheral blood, taken on day 0 of AZD1222 vaccination. This TCR was recovered from an adult in good health.

Here the CDR3 reads CASSLETRGEGTQYF. DNA of the CDR3: TGTGCCAGCAGCCTCGAGACGCGGGGGGAAGGGACCCAGTACTTC. This chain links TRBV5-7 with TRBJ2-5; 8 bases match TRBD2. TRBV5-7 is treated as an ORF (open reading frame) with a function not yet certain. V shed 4 bases, J shed 7 bases, and the junction held 12 bases outside the gene matches. The CDR3 contains 15 residues.